The 10 T cell receptor beta chains given below trace back to one sample, sequenced in a study of control samples from healthy donors and cancer patients. The repertoire was sequenced with immunoSEQ multiplex PCR; TCRdb's copy has only in-frame clones and lacks some. The table has around 170,000 clones, almost 90% seen once; the top ten hold 4.5% to 6%. Sequenced: blood. Receptors were obtained from a woman in her 30s in good health.

The rearrangement links TRBV2 to TRBJ1-6; no definite D call. The ends were cut back, 7 bases at V and 0 bases at J, with 13 bases in the middle. CDR1 SNHLY and CDR2 FYNNEI come from the germline V gene. The CDR3 consists of 16 residues. The CDR3 region is CASTRLPSSYNSPLHF. DNA of the CDR3: TGTGCCAGCACGCGGTTACCCAGCTCCTATAATTCACCCCTCCACTTT.

This clone was seen a few times. V gene TRBV15 combines with J gene TRBJ1-6; 7 positions agree with TRBD1. V lost 4 bases, J lost 8 bases, and 5 bases stayed unmatched. The CDR3 has 14 residues. Germline-derived CDR1 and CDR2 are LNHNV and YYDKDF (reference sequence). The CDR3 nucleotides are TGTGCCACCAGCACAGACAGGGACGATTCACCCCTCCACTTT. Amino acids: CATSTDRDDSPLHF.

The count of this clone is one. The V call is TRBV1, the J call TRBJ2-1; the table's D call, TRBD2, was not checked against the DNA. TRBV1 is termed a pseudogene. This CDR3 region has 17 residues. The CDR3 DNA reads as TGCACCAGCAGCCAAGTCCGCTCCCCGGGAGTCTACAATGAGCAGTTCTTC. This gives the protein CTSSQVRSPGVYNEQFF.

This clone was detected once. V and J are TRBV9 and TRBJ1-1; D unclear. Germline CDR1 SGDLS, CDR2 YYNGEE. Trimming left V 0 bases short and J 5 bases short, with 11 bases between. The CDR3 runs to 14 residues. CDR3 nucleotides: TGTGCCAGCAGCGTAGACCCAACGGATACTGAAGCTTTCTTT. Its translation: CASSVDPTDTEAFF.

This clone was counted once. The chain is built from TRBV9 and TRBJ1-1; 7 bases map to TRBD1. V lost 3 bases and J lost 3; bases outside the gene matches: 8. CDR1 and CDR2 from the germline V gene are SGDLS and YYNGEE. The CDR3 contains 15 residues. CDR3 DNA: TGTGCCAGCAGCGGCCCGACAGGGTCGGACACTGAAGCTTTCTTT. Residues: CASSGPTGSDTEAFF.

This clone was detected ten times or more. J is TRBJ2-5 and V is TRBV5-4; 7 nucleotides match TRBD1. The CDR3 consists of 15 residues. The germline V gene has CDR1 SGHNT and CDR2 YYREEE (reference sequence). Trimming at V came to 4 bases and at J to 2 bases, leaving 8 bases not matched to a gene. CDR3 sequence reads: CASSKRDSLQETQYF. CDR3 nucleotides: TGTGCCAGCAGCAAAAGGGACAGTCTACAAGAGACCCAGTACTTC.

The rearrangement links TRBV28 to TRBJ1-5; D ambiguous. V was clipped by 7 bases and J by 0 bases, with 4 bases between them. CDR1 and CDR2 from the germline V gene are MDHEN and SYDVKM. This CDR3 has 12 residues. The CDR3 bases are TGTGCCAGCACGGGTAGCAATCAGCCCCAGCATTTT. Amino acids: CASTGSNQPQHF.

The chain carries TRBV7-8 and TRBJ1-5, with no clear D. CDR3 size: 16 residues. CDR1 is SGHVS, CDR2 FQNEAQ, per germline. V was pared by 2 bases and J by 1 base, with 12 bases between. The CDR3 coding sequence is TGTGCCAGCAGCTTAACGGGATCGAGAAGCAATCAGCCCCAGCATTTT. It yields the protein CASSLTGSRSNQPQHF.

The chain has TRBV3-1 (or the pseudogene TRBV3-2) and TRBJ1-2; tentatively, D is TRBD1 (5 bases). CDR1 is LGHDT and CDR2 is YNNKEL in the germline V gene (reference sequence). V was trimmed by 4 bases and J by 3 bases, leaving 18 bases between them. The CDR3 is made up of 16 amino acids. The CDR3 nucleotides are TGTGCCAGCAGCCGACCCCGAACAGGAGGGGACTATGGCTACACCTTC. The encoded protein is CASSRPRTGGDYGYTF.

The table lists this clone with a count of one. V is TRBV6-4 and J is TRBJ1-1; D is unresolved. This CDR3 is built from 13 residues. Germline values: CDR1 MRHNA, CDR2 SNTAGT. Trimming cost V 3 bases and J 4 bases, with 9 bases left between them. The CDR3 sequence is CASSDGPATEAFF. Here the CDR3 DNA reads TGTGCCAGCAGTGATGGGCCGGCCACTGAAGCTTTCTTT.